The 4 T cell receptor beta chains in this list originate from one sample, sequenced in a study of OX40 agonist ivuxolimab in advanced cancers. Method: immunoSEQ multiplex PCR; TCRdb's copy keeps in-frame clones and lacks some. The data hold 35,000 to 55,000 clones, with 80% observed a single time. The sample was CD4+ or CD8+ T cells sorted from blood, taken in a trial of the OX40 agonist ivuxolimab. The receptors were gathered from an adult with an advanced solid tumor such as melanoma, head and neck, liver or kidney cancer.

This clone appeared a single time. This chain links TRBV10-3 with TRBJ2-3, with 7 bases identical to TRBD2. Germline V lookup: CDR1 ENHRY, CDR2 SYGVKD. The J segment lost 11 bases and the V segment lost 5 bases, leaving 10 bases of the junction unmatched. This CDR3 has 13 amino acids. The CDR3 sequence: CAISSPSGQWQYF. The CDR3, as DNA: TGTGCCATCAGTTCCCCTAGCGGACAATGGCAGTATTTT.

This clone was picked up one time. V gene TRBV5-6 combines with J gene TRBJ1-1; TRBD1 is a possible D gene (6 bases). The V end lost 4 bases, the J end lost 7 bases, and 14 bases lay between the germline ends. This CDR3 region has 13 residues. CDR1 SGHDT and CDR2 YYEEEE come from the germline V gene. For the CDR3, the DNA is TGTGCCAGCAGCCCAAATGGGGGCGGTGAAGCTTTCTTT. Translating it yields CASSPNGGGEAFF.

This chain links TRBV10-3 with TRBJ1-4, with D hard to call. Germline V gene lookup returns CDR1 ENHRY and CDR2 SYGVKD. This CDR3 contains 13 residues. The V and J ends lost 4 bases and 8 bases respectively, with 11 bases between them. This CDR3 reads CAISGRAGEKLFF. Written as DNA, the CDR3 is TGTGCCATCAGTGGAAGGGCTGGGGAAAAACTGTTTTTT.

The V gene is TRBV7-9, the J gene TRBJ2-1, with 13 bases lining up with TRBD2. CDR1 and CDR2 from the germline V gene are SEHNR and FQNEAQ (reference sequence). V lost 5 bases and J lost 8; bases outside the gene matches: 12. The CDR3 spans 17 residues. CDR3 bases: TGTGCCAGCAGCCCCGGACTAGCGGGAGAGAGGAAGGATGAGCAGTTCTTC. It encodes CASSPGLAGERKDEQFF.